This T cell receptor (beta chain) originates from a study of T cells in Graves' hyperthyroidism and ophthalmopathy. This clonotype came up many times. The antigen remains unidentified. The germline V gene encodes CDR1 MNHNS and CDR2 SASEGT. CDR3 length: 12 amino acids. Trimming shortened V by 5 bases and J by 8 bases, and 10 bases separated the two germline ends. Template material for amplifying TCR beta CDR3 regions consisted of RNA transcripts. The HTBI primer set served for first-round RT-PCR of the TCR CDR3. Each CDR3 protein is one row after TCRdb ran MiXCR on the multiplex PCR reads. The sample shows 250,000 to 300,000 distinct CDR3 sequences, about an eighth of them seen only once. Disease duration under 2 months; hyperthyroidism patients were aged 18 to 65. Uncontrolled infection, other autoimmune disease, pregnancy or lactation disqualified patients from enrolment. The study's findings and limits: Blood also held most thyroid clonotypes expanded beyond 0.001.

The chain links TRBV6-1 to TRBJ2-1, with unresolved D. This receptor was taken from a woman aged 25 to 39 with Graves' hyperthyroidism that later progressed to Graves' ophthalmopathy. The sequenced sample was blood. This CDR3 reads CASSLTSDEQFF. For the CDR3, the DNA is TGTGCCAGCAGTCTTACGTCCGATGAGCAGTTCTTC.